Presented here are 22 T cell receptor beta chains from one specimen sequenced in a study of breast tumors, draining lymph nodes, adjacent tissues. The lymph nodes were axillary draining lymph nodes from breast cancer patients. TCRdb redid the calling of the multiplex PCR reads with MiXCR, one entry per CDR3 protein. The sample records about 230,000 distinct CDR3 sequences, about 34% being singletons. The sequenced sample was axillary lymph node tissue. The receptor source for this set is a female donor with breast cancer. Some clones in this sample may be carry-over from other donors' samples.

The table lists this clonotype with many counts. This chain links TRBV5-6 with TRBJ2-5, with 9 bases that match TRBD1. The length of the CDR3 is 14 residues. J was trimmed by 5 bases and V by 1 base; bases with no gene match: 3. The germline CDR1 and CDR2 sequences are SGHDT and YYEEEE. This CDR3 reads CASSLWTGVETQYF. The CDR3 DNA reads as TGTGCCAGCAGCTTGTGGACAGGGGTTGAGACCCAGTACTTC.

This clonotype appeared many times. This sequence joins TRBV5-5 and TRBJ1-3, with 7 bases matching TRBD1. This CDR3 spans 17 amino acids. Germline loops: CDR1 SGHKS, CDR2 YYEKEE (reference sequence). V shed 4 bases, J shed 0 bases, and the junction held 10 bases outside the gene matches. The CDR3 loop is CASSPLTGPSSGNTIYF. DNA for the CDR3: TGTGCCAGCAGCCCACTGACAGGGCCGAGCTCTGGAAACACCATATATTTT.

There are many counts of this clonotype. The chain joins TRBV6-5 to TRBJ2-5, with TRBD1 as a possible D gene (5 bases). Between the trimmed V and J ends, which lost 2 bases and 1 base, there was a span of 11 bases. The CDR3 totals 15 residues. Germline V CDR1 and CDR2: MNHEY, SVGAGI. The CDR3 DNA follows: TGTGCCAGCAGTTACCGGAGACAGATCCAAGAGACCCAGTACTTC. Amino acids: CASSYRRQIQETQYF.

Regarding this clonotype: This could be a read error, since a much larger clone is one nucleotide away. The chain carries TRBV20-1 and TRBJ2-7; 9 bases map to TRBD2. The CDR3 spans 15 residues. CDR1 and CDR2 from the germline V gene are DFQATT and SNEGSKA (reference sequence). DNA for the CDR3: TGCAGTGCTAGAGATAGGTCTAGCGGGAAGTACGAGCAGTGCTTC. Translated, it gives CSARDRSSGKYEQCF.

This clonotype was detected many times. Relative to the germline gene, one junction end is altered; a read error may explain this. The chain uses TRBV7-8 and TRBJ2-5; 9 bases match TRBD1. The CDR3 covers 15 residues. In germline, CDR1 is SGHVS, CDR2 FQNEAQ. The CDR3, as DNA: TGTGCCAGCAGCCCGTGGACAGGGGTGGGGGAGACCCAGCACTTC. The encoded protein is CASSPWTGVGETQHF. The full variable domain, with the rest looked up from reference TRBV7-8 and TRBJ2-5, is GAGVSQSPRYKVAKRGQDVALRCDPISGHVSLFWYQQALGQGPEFLTYFQNEAQLDKSGLPSDRFFAERPEGSVSTLKIQRTQQEDSAVYLCASSPWTGVGETQHFGPGTRLLVL.

The sample holds many counts of this clonotype. The chain recombines TRBV27 with TRBJ2-7; 11 nucleotides line up with TRBD2. The CDR3 runs 15 residues. Germline assignment: CDR1 MNHEY and CDR2 SMNVEV (reference sequence). The V gene end was trimmed by 5 bases and the J gene end by 6 bases; junction bases not matched to a gene: 9. CDR3 in amino acids: CASSPYGLAGLEQYF. CDR3 in DNA: TGTGCCAGCAGTCCTTACGGACTAGCGGGCCTCGAGCAGTACTTC.

This clonotype has at least ten counts. The J gene is TRBJ1-2, the V gene TRBV6-5; D not certain. The CDR3 covers 13 residues. Germline V gene sequence: CDR1 MNHEY, CDR2 SVGAGI. Deletions cut 2 bases from V and 7 bases from J, with 11 bases between. The CDR3 spells CASSYTLWGGYTF. The CDR3 DNA is TGTGCCAGCAGTTACACCCTCTGGGGTGGCTACACCTTC.

Ten or more counts support this clonotype. The chain combines TRBV5-4 with TRBJ2-7; 7 positions match TRBD1. Germline-derived CDR1 and CDR2 are SGHNT and YYREEE (reference sequence). J was trimmed by 2 bases and V by 0 bases; bases with no gene match: 5. The CDR3 runs to 15 residues. The CDR3 loop is CASSLELRGTYEQYF. For the CDR3, the DNA is TGTGCCAGCAGCTTGGAACTCAGGGGGACCTACGAGCAGTACTTC.

This clonotype was seen at least ten times. The genes are TRBV7-3 and TRBJ2-1; 8 bases align to TRBD2. Germline V CDR1 and CDR2: SGHTA, FQGTGA. The CDR3 runs 16 residues. The J segment lost 2 bases and the V segment lost 5 bases, leaving 8 bases of the junction unmatched. CDR3: CASSPQTSDTYNEQFF. The CDR3 bases are TGTGCCAGCAGCCCCCAGACTAGCGATACCTACAATGAGCAGTTCTTC. Complete variable domain (other parts from reference TRBV7-3 and TRBJ2-1): GAGVSQTPSNKVTEKGKYVELRCDPISGHTALYWYRQSLGQGPEFLIYFQGTGAADDSGLPNDRFFAVRPEGSVSTLKIQRTERGDSAVYLCASSPQTSDTYNEQFFGPGTRLTVL.

V usage is TRBV24-1 and J usage is TRBJ2-2; D ambiguous. Germline V lookup: CDR1 KGHDR, CDR2 SFDVKD. The length of the CDR3 is 10 residues. Trimming removed 5 bases at V and 10 bases at J, with 4 bases between. CDR3 sequence: CATSVQELFF. CDR3 DNA sequence: TGTGCCACCAGTGTCCAGGAGCTGTTTTTT.

Notes on this clonotype: This may be a read error, as it is one base from a much larger clone. The V and J genes are TRBV20-1 and TRBJ2-3; D uncertain. Germline V CDR1 and CDR2: DFQATT, SNEGSKA (reference sequence). The CDR3 is 12 amino acids. The DNA of the CDR3 is TGCAGTGCTAGAATCAGCACAGATACGCCGTATTTT. Translation: CSARISTDTPYF.

The table lists this clonotype with a few counts. The J gene is TRBJ2-5, the V gene TRBV28; 7 bases are shared with TRBD1. V lost 5 bases, J lost 2 bases, and 11 bases stayed unmatched. CDR3 length: 16 amino acids. Germline V CDR1 and CDR2: MDHEN, SYDVKM. CDR3 region: CASSPTFPRGQETQYF. The CDR3 bases are TGTGCCAGCAGTCCTACTTTCCCCAGGGGGCAAGAGACCCAGTACTTC.

The chain carries TRBV5-1 and TRBJ2-5; TRBD1 matches 10 bases. Looked up from germline, CDR1 is SGHRS and CDR2 is YFSETQ. This CDR3 is built from 14 residues. The junction had 8 bases not matched to a gene; V was cut back by 4 bases and J by 8 bases. CDR3 residues: CASSRDRGLDTQYF. CDR3 nucleotide sequence: TGCGCCAGCAGCCGGGACAGGGGCCTGGACACCCAGTACTTC.

This clonotype appeared many times. V gene TRBV5-1 combines with J gene TRBJ2-3, with TRBD2 as a possible D gene (6 bases). This CDR3 contains 15 residues. Germline CDR1 reads SGHRS; CDR2 reads YFSETQ. Trimming shortened V by 3 bases and J by 0 bases, and 11 bases separated the two germline ends. The CDR3 DNA is TGCGCCAGCAGCTCCGTAGCGGCTAGCACAGATACGCAGTATTTT. Protein: CASSSVAASTDTQYF.

Many counts were recorded for this clonotype. The chain links TRBV11-3 to TRBJ1-6; tentatively, D is TRBD1 (5 bases). V was trimmed by 4 bases and J by 2 bases, leaving 9 bases between them. This CDR3 has 15 residues. Germline CDR1 SGHNT, CDR2 YENEEA. Here the CDR3 reads CASSSTGTYNSPLHF. The CDR3 DNA reads as TGTGCCAGCAGCTCTACAGGAACCTATAATTCACCCCTCCACTTT.

This clonotype has ten or more counts. This chain links TRBV24-1 with TRBJ2-3; 8 bases are shared with TRBD2. This CDR3 has 16 residues. V shed 4 bases, J shed 1 base, and the junction held 6 bases outside the gene matches. The V gene's germline CDR1 is KGHDR and CDR2 SFDVKD. The CDR3 sequence is CATSDPELAGTDTQYF. Here the CDR3 DNA reads TGTGCCACCAGTGACCCGGAACTAGCGGGCACAGATACGCAGTATTTT.

The chain employs TRBV28 and TRBJ2-1, with D perhaps TRBD1 (6 bases). V was shortened by 7 bases and J by 4 bases, with 11 bases between the two germline ends. Germline V gene data show CDR1 as MDHEN and CDR2 as SYDVKM. CDR3 length equals 13 residues. The CDR3 sequence is CASTTGKYNEQFF. The CDR3 coding sequence is TGTGCCAGCACCACAGGGAAATACAATGAGCAGTTCTTC.

This clonotype was counted ten times or more. The rearrangement uses TRBV5-6 and TRBJ2-3; D is possibly TRBD1 or TRBD2 (5 bases each). Germline lookup yields CDR1 SGHDT and CDR2 YYEEEE. The length of the CDR3 is 14 residues. The germline V and J ends were trimmed by 3 bases and 10 bases, with 18 bases remaining between them. CDR3 protein: CASSWDGMVRSQYF. CDR3 in DNA: TGTGCCAGCAGCTGGGACGGAATGGTACGGTCGCAGTATTTT.

Of note for this clonotype: This could be a read error, since a much larger clone is one nucleotide away. CDR3 sequence reads: CVSSPVRVNTGELYF. The CDR3 nucleotides read TGTGTCAGCAGCCCTGTGCGGGTGAACACCGGGGAGCTGTATTTT. This chain joins TRBV3-2 and TRBJ2-3; TRBD1, the D gene given by the table, was not confirmed from the DNA. TRBV3-2 represents a pseudogene. CDR3 length equals 15 residues.

This clonotype has a count of ten or more. This rearrangement joins TRBV7-2 to TRBJ2-5, with D unresolved. Germline V CDR1 and CDR2: SGHTA, FQGNSA. The CDR3 is 11 residues long. Trimming cost V 3 bases and J 4 bases, with 3 bases left between them. CDR3 sequence: CASSFGETQYF. The DNA for the CDR3 is TGTGCCAGCAGCTTCGGAGAGACCCAGTACTTC.

This clonotype was seen ten or more times. The rearrangement links TRBV5-6 to TRBJ2-1, with D perhaps TRBD2 (5 bases). Between the trimmed V and J ends, which lost 4 bases and 5 bases, there was a span of 16 bases. Germline V gene lookup returns CDR1 SGHDT and CDR2 YYEEEE. CDR3 length: 15 amino acids. CDR3 amino acids: CASSLVIGLHNEQFF. The CDR3 bases are TGTGCCAGCAGCCTAGTTATAGGACTCCACAATGAGCAGTTCTTC.

At least ten counts were recorded for this clonotype. V gene TRBV5-6 combines with J gene TRBJ2-1; perhaps TRBD2 as D (5 bases). Per germline, CDR1 SGHDT and CDR2 YYEEEE. The ends were cut back, 3 bases at V and 7 bases at J, with 17 bases in the middle. This CDR3 is 15 amino acids long. Written as DNA, the CDR3 is TGTGCCAGCAGCTGGAAGCTAGCAGGAGGAAATGAGCAGTTCTTC. Translation: CASSWKLAGGNEQFF.